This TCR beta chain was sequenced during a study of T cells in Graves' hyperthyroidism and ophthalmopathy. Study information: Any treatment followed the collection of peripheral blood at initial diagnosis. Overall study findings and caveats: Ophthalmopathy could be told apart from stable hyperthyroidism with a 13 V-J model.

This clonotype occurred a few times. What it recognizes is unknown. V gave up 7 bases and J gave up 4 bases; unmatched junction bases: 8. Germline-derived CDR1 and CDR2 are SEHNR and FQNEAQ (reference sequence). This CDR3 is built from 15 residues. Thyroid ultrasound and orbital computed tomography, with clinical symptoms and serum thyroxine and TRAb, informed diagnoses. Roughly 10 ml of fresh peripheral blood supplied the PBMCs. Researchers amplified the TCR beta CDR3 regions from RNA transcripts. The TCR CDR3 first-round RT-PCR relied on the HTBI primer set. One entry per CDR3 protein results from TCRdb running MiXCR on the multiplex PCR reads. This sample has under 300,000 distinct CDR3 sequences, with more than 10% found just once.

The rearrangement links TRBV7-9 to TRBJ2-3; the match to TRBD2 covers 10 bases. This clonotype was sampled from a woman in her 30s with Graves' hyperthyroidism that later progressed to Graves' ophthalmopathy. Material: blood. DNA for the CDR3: TGTGCCAGCACCTCAGCGGGAGGGCCCGCAGATACGCAGTATTTT. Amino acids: CASTSAGGPADTQYF.